These 25 T cell receptor beta chains originate from one sample sequenced in a study of T-cell reconstitution after alpha-beta-depleted transplantation in children. Preparation of the TCRbeta library was carried out with unique molecular identifiers. TCRdb independently ran MiXCR on the PCR reads; one entry per CDR3 protein. Counted here are hundreds of thousands of distinct CDR3 sequences, 23% occurring once; the ten biggest clones make up roughly 15%. Sequences were derived from PBMCs, mostly from graft donor cells, sampled 360 days after TCRalphabeta/CD19-depleted stem cell transplant. Receptors originate from a boy under two years old who had a stem cell transplant for acute myeloid leukemia, so the T cells may come from the graft donor.

Many counts were recorded for this clonotype. The chain recombines TRBV20-1 with TRBJ2-1; D may be TRBD1 (6 bases). The CDR3 has 15 amino acids. CDR1 is DFQATT, CDR2 SNEGSKA, per germline (reference sequence). CDR3 protein: CSVQDAAGEVNEQFF. As DNA, the CDR3 is TGCAGCGTCCAAGACGCGGCAGGGGAAGTCAATGAGCAGTTCTTC.

This clonotype was observed many times. The chain carries TRBV7-2 and TRBJ1-1, with D perhaps TRBD1 (5 bases). Per the germline V gene, CDR1 is SGHTA and CDR2 is FQGNSA. Deletions cut 1 base from V and 7 bases from J, with 7 bases between. The CDR3 runs to 12 residues. The CDR3 bases are TGTGCCAGCAGCTTAGGGGGCGTTGAAGCTTTCTTT. It translates to CASSLGGVEAFF.

The table lists this clonotype with many counts. The chain uses TRBV7-2 and TRBJ2-1, with TRBD2 matching over 8 bases. The length of the CDR3 is 15 residues. Germline V gene lookup returns CDR1 SGHTA and CDR2 FQGNSA. V shed 3 bases and J 8 bases; nucleotides not matched to a gene: 9. CDR3: CASSFSRGGRDEQFF. The CDR3 coding sequence is TGTGCCAGCAGCTTTAGCCGGGGGGGCCGTGATGAGCAGTTCTTC.

This clonotype was detected a few times. The chain joins TRBV7-3 to TRBJ2-3; TRBD2 is a possible D gene (5 bases). V was trimmed by 4 bases and J by 2 bases, leaving 13 bases between them. Germline values: CDR1 SGHTA, CDR2 FQGTGA. CDR3 length equals 15 residues. The CDR3 loop is CASSSTGGPTDTQYF. In DNA form, the CDR3 reads TGTGCCAGCAGCTCTACTGGCGGGCCCACAGATACGCAGTATTTT.

The chain recombines TRBV7-2 with TRBJ2-1; 14 bases match TRBD2. Germline loops: CDR1 SGHTA, CDR2 FQGNSA. V shed 5 bases, J shed 8 bases, and the junction held 8 bases outside the gene matches. The CDR3 loop spans 16 amino acids. The CDR3 DNA sequence: TGTGCCAGCAGCCACCGACTAGCGGGGGGGCGTGATGAGCAGTTCTTC. Amino acids: CASSHRLAGGRDEQFF.

The V and J genes are TRBV28 and TRBJ2-7, with D possibly matching TRBD1 (6 bases). The ends were cut back, 6 bases at V and 3 bases at J, with 18 bases in the middle. Germline V gives CDR1 MDHEN, CDR2 SYDVKM. The CDR3 contains 15 residues. The CDR3: CASSLFNRDNYEQYV. The CDR3 DNA sequence: TGTGCCAGCAGCTTGTTTAACCGGGACAACTACGAGCAGTACGTC.

This clonotype was seen only a few times. The V gene is TRBV6-5, the J gene TRBJ1-1; D gene uncertain. The germline gives CDR1 MNHEY, CDR2 SVGAGI. The CDR3 loop spans 11 amino acids. V was pared by 7 bases and J by 8 bases, with 11 bases between. CDR3: CASNLGQEAFF. In nucleotides, the CDR3 is TGTGCCAGCAATCTGGGCCAAGAAGCTTTCTTT.

The chain is built from TRBV4-3 and TRBJ2-1; 7 positions match TRBD1. Germline-derived CDR1 and CDR2 are LGHNA and YSLEER. Trimming removed 0 bases from V and 7 bases from J; junction bases left unmatched: 9. The CDR3 runs 16 residues. CDR3 bases: TGCGCCAGCAGCCAAGATAGCGCGACAGGGCCAAATGAGCAGTTCTTC. Its translation: CASSQDSATGPNEQFF.

Details on this clonotype: A much larger clonotype is one base distant, so this may be a read error. The chain carries TRBV19 and TRBJ2-1; 10 bases are shared with TRBD1. Germline-derived CDR1 and CDR2 are LNHDA and SQIVND (reference sequence). The CDR3 is made up of 15 amino acids. Here the CDR3 reads CARSILGQGPNEQFF. The CDR3 region has the DNA TGTGCCAGAAGTATTTTGGGACAGGGGCCTAATGAGCAGTTCTTC.

The chain employs TRBV28 and TRBJ1-1; tentative D call: TRBD1 (5 bases). Trimming pared 8 bases from V and 4 bases from J, leaving 17 bases between. The germline V gene encodes CDR1 MDHEN and CDR2 SYDVKM. The CDR3 totals 14 residues. CDR3 DNA sequence: TGTGCCAGCCTCATAAGGGGCTCAGGCACTGAAGCTTTCTTT. Its translation: CASLIRGSGTEAFF.

The chain employs TRBV5-8 and TRBJ2-1, with D uncertain. The CDR3 is 16 residues long. V lost 2 bases and J 0 bases, leaving 12 bases between the germline ends. Per the germline V gene, CDR1 is SGHTS and CDR2 is YDEGEE. The CDR3 here is CASSFSPPVSYNEQFF. Written as DNA, the CDR3 is TGTGCCAGCAGCTTCAGTCCCCCAGTCTCCTACAATGAGCAGTTCTTC.

The table lists this clonotype with a few counts. This sequence joins TRBV7-2 and TRBJ2-1, with TRBD1 matching over 9 bases. CDR3 size: 16 residues. Germline CDR1 and CDR2: SGHTA and FQGNSA. Germline trimming cut 5 bases from V and 8 bases from J; bases unmatched to any gene: 13. The chain's CDR3 is CASSHQVGTGFDEQFF. Written as DNA, the CDR3 is TGTGCCAGCAGCCATCAGGTCGGGACAGGGTTTGATGAGCAGTTCTTC.

A note on this clonotype: This may be a read error, as it is one base from a much larger clone. The rearrangement links TRBV29-1 to TRBJ2-7; 9 bases fit TRBD1. Germline-derived CDR1 and CDR2 are SQVTM and ANQGSEA. This CDR3 region has 13 residues. The CDR3 region is CSATGTGPYEQDF. CDR3 DNA: TGCAGCGCTACCGGGACAGGGCCCTACGAGCAGGACTTC.

This clonotype has ten or more counts. The chain carries TRBV5-1 and TRBJ2-1, with 13 bases fitting TRBD2. Germline V lookup: CDR1 SGHRS, CDR2 YFSETQ. There are 15 residues in the CDR3. The V and J ends lost 4 bases and 9 bases, in that order; junction bases with no gene match: 7. CDR3 sequence reads: CASSELAGGQLEQFF. As DNA, the CDR3 is TGCGCCAGCAGCGAACTAGCGGGGGGGCAACTTGAGCAGTTCTTC.

In this sample, this clonotype turned up many times. The chain combines TRBV7-9 with TRBJ2-3, with no clear D. Trimming shortened V by 5 bases and J by 4 bases, and 16 bases separated the two germline ends. The CDR3 loop spans 15 amino acids. Germline V lookup: CDR1 SEHNR, CDR2 FQNEAQ (reference sequence). CDR3 sequence reads: CASSPLGGVADTQYF. Here the CDR3 DNA reads TGTGCCAGCAGCCCCCTCGGCGGCGTGGCAGATACGCAGTATTTT. Complete variable domain (other parts from reference TRBV7-9 and TRBJ2-3): DTGVSQNPRHKITKRGQNVTFRCDPISEHNRLYWYRQTLGQGPEFLTYFQNEAQLEKSRLLSDRFSAERPKGSFSTLEIQRTEQGDSAMYLCASSPLGGVADTQYFGPGTRLTVL.

V and J are TRBV30 and TRBJ2-7, with unresolved D. The V end was cut by 1 base, the J end by 3 bases, with 7 bases between. In germline, CDR1 is GTSNPN, CDR2 SVGIG (reference sequence). CDR3 length: 12 residues. CDR3 DNA: TGTGCCTGGAGTGCGCCCGACTACGAGCAGTACTTC. Translated: CAWSAPDYEQYF.

This clonotype was observed many times. The chain uses TRBV6-5 and TRBJ2-1; 9 positions agree with TRBD2. The length of the CDR3 is 15 residues. V lost 4 bases to trimming and J lost 10 bases; unmatched junction nucleotides: 11. Germline lookup yields CDR1 MNHEY and CDR2 SVGAGI. The CDR3: CASSSRAGGIQEQFF. CDR3 nucleotide sequence: TGTGCCAGCAGTTCGAGAGCGGGGGGAATCCAGGAGCAGTTCTTC.

J is TRBJ1-2 and V is TRBV7-2; 8 nucleotides align to TRBD1. V was pared by 1 base and J by 2 bases, with 3 bases of the junction left unmatched. Per germline, CDR1 SGHTA and CDR2 FQGNSA. The CDR3 covers 15 residues. CDR3 coding DNA: TGTGCCAGCAGCTTAGGGACAGGGCCCAACTATGGCTACACCTTC. It is translated as CASSLGTGPNYGYTF. Together with reference TRBV7-2 and TRBJ1-2, the CDR3 gives the full variable domain: GAGVSQSPSNKVTEKGKDVELRCDPISGHTALYWYRQSLGQGLEFLIYFQGNSAPDKSGLPSDRFSAERTGGSVSTLTIQRTQQEDSAVYLCASSLGTGPNYGYTFGSGTRLTVV.

In its sample, this clonotype was seen many times. The chain has TRBV12-3 or TRBV12-4 and TRBJ2-2, with D perhaps assigned TRBD1 or TRBD2 (6 bases each). V was shortened by 4 bases and J by 0 bases, with 15 bases between the two germline ends. The CDR3 runs to 17 residues. The CDR3 coding sequence is TGTGCCAGCAGTTCCTTGTGGGGGGCCGCGAACACCGGGGAGCTGTTTTTT. Its protein product is CASSSLWGAANTGELFF.

This clonotype was picked up a small number of times. In nucleotides, the CDR3 is TGTGCCAGCAGTGATGGGGGCTATAGCAATCAGCCCCAGCATTTT. It encodes CASSDGGYSNQPQHF. The V and J genes are TRBV2 and TRBJ1-5; tentatively, D is TRBD1 (6 bases). This CDR3 is built from 15 residues. Trimming stripped 3 bases from V and 0 bases from J, with 9 bases between. CDR1 is SNHLY, CDR2 FYNNEI, per germline.

The sample holds many counts of this clonotype. V usage is TRBV28 and J usage is TRBJ1-5; TRBD1 might be the D (6 bases). Trimming removed 6 bases at V and 9 bases at J, with 15 bases between. CDR3 length: 13 residues. CDR1 MDHEN and CDR2 SYDVKM come from the germline V gene. CDR3 nucleotides: TGTGCCAGCAGGCCAGGGGCTCTCCCGCCCCAGCATTTT. Translation gives CASRPGALPPQHF.

The sample holds a few counts of this clonotype. The genes are TRBV20-1 and TRBJ2-7; D unclear. The germline V gene has CDR1 DFQATT and CDR2 SNEGSKA (reference sequence). V was pared by 5 bases and J by 7 bases, with 18 bases between. This CDR3 region has 13 residues. The CDR3 nucleotides are TGCAGTGCTGAAGCCACGGGTACTGGAGAGCAGTACGTC. Protein product: CSAEATGTGEQYV.

This clonotype appeared a few times. The gene calls are TRBV5-6 and TRBJ2-7, with a possible D match to TRBD1 (7 bases). Germline loops: CDR1 SGHDT, CDR2 YYEEEE. CDR3 size: 16 residues. V was pared by 4 bases and J by 0 bases, with 17 bases between. CDR3 sequence: CASSVDREVYSYEQYF. CDR3 bases: TGTGCCAGCAGCGTCGACAGGGAGGTATACTCCTACGAGCAGTACTTC.

This clonotype was detected a few times. This chain uses TRBV25-1 with TRBJ2-1; 8 bases match TRBD2. This CDR3 region has 16 residues. The germline gives CDR1 MGHDK, CDR2 SYGVNS. The V gene end was trimmed by 4 bases and the J gene end by 4 bases; junction bases not matched to a gene: 9. The CDR3 here is CASSGAVAGGYNEQFF. As DNA, the CDR3 is TGTGCCAGCAGTGGAGCGGTTGCGGGGGGTTACAATGAGCAGTTCTTC.

The chain recombines TRBV29-1 with TRBJ2-7; D remains ambiguous. Germline V CDR1 and CDR2: SQVTM, ANQGSEA. V was shortened by 4 bases and J by 2 bases, with 9 bases between the two germline ends. CDR3 length: 12 residues. The DNA for the CDR3 is TGCAGCGTTGGTAGGGCTACCTACGAGCAGTACTTC. It translates to CSVGRATYEQYF.